This TCR beta chain stems from a study of CD8 T cells in ankylosing spondylitis. Study results and caveats: Blood from ankylosing spondylitis patients appeared to carry a characteristic roughly eight-variant TCR beta motif. Disease-linked clones displayed a CD8+ phenotype and appeared relatively rarely in peripheral blood. In ankylosing spondylitis patients, matched synovial fluid reportedly showed significant enrichment of disease-linked clones. A number of the motif variants had already been described in reactive arthritis synovial fluid and blood.

This clonotype was detected only a few times. What it binds is not known. V gave up 5 bases and J gave up 4 bases, with 21 bases separating them. The V gene's germline CDR1 is SGHAT and CDR2 FQNNGV. There are 17 residues in the CDR3. The authors made TCR beta libraries by quantitative 5'-RACE with molecular barcodes. TCRdb analysed the 5' RACE reads with MiXCR anew, one entry per CDR3 protein. Here the sample spans about 390,000 distinct CDR3 sequences, about a fifth being singletons. The TCR was taken from a male donor with ankylosing spondylitis. What was sequenced was blood, either unsorted or a sorted T cell fraction (not recorded which). The V gene is TRBV11-2, the J gene TRBJ2-1; D is ambiguous. The CDR3 nucleotides are TGTGCCAGCAGCCCCTCTTTTCGTGGACCATTTTACAATGAGCAGTTCTTC. The encoded protein is CASSPSFRGPFYNEQFF.